These 26 T cell receptor beta chains came from one sample sequenced in a study of blood T cell repertoires in COVID-19. Libraries were prepared by immunoSEQ multiplex PCR; TCRdb keeps only in-frame clonotypes and omits some of them. This sample carries just over 250,000 clones, 84% of them seen once, and the ten largest clones take approximately 4%. The sequencing sample was made of PBMCs or T cells enriched from blood (not recorded which). The receptors derive from a man younger than 40 with acute COVID-19.

This chain links TRBV5-5 with TRBJ2-1; 12 bases fit TRBD2. The CDR3 length is 15 residues. Germline V gives CDR1 SGHKS, CDR2 YYEKEE (reference sequence). V dropped 5 bases and J dropped 5; count of bases not matched to a gene: 5. The CDR3: CASSPLAGGDNEQFF. CDR3 coding DNA: TGTGCCAGCAGTCCGCTAGCGGGAGGGGACAATGAGCAGTTCTTC.

This clone was observed a handful of times. The chain uses TRBV28 and TRBJ2-7, with 9 bases aligning to TRBD2. CDR1 and CDR2 from the germline V gene are MDHEN and SYDVKM. With 6 bases clipped from V and 0 bases from J, the junction kept 9 bases outside the gene matches. The CDR3 runs to 16 residues. In DNA, the CDR3 is TGTGCCAGCAGCTCCCCGACTAGCGGAAGCTCCTACGAGCAGTACGTC. This gives the protein CASSSPTSGSSYEQYV.

This chain links TRBV19 with TRBJ1-5; weak D call: TRBD1 (5 bases). CDR1 and CDR2 from the germline V gene are LNHDA and SQIVND (reference sequence). With 7 bases removed from V and 6 bases from J, the gap between germline ends came to 16 bases. The CDR3 sequence is 14 residues long. The CDR3 here is CASTGNGRGQPQHF. CDR3 bases: TGTGCCAGTACAGGGAACGGAAGGGGTCAGCCCCAGCATTTT.

The chain joins TRBV7-3 to TRBJ2-1; 8 bases agree with TRBD2. CDR3 size: 14 residues. The V segment lost 7 bases and the J segment 5 bases; nucleotides outside the gene matches: 7. Per germline, CDR1 SGHTA and CDR2 FQGTGA. The chain's CDR3 is CASTIGSGNNEQFF. The DNA of the CDR3 is TGTGCCAGCACTATAGGTAGCGGGAACAATGAGCAGTTCTTC.

This clone appeared once. The chain uses TRBV20-1 and TRBJ1-2; 8 bases are shared with TRBD1. The V gene end was trimmed by 3 bases and the J gene end by 2 bases; junction bases not matched to a gene: 2. The germline gives CDR1 DFQATT, CDR2 SNEGSKA (reference sequence). The CDR3 totals 13 residues. CDR3 nucleotide sequence: TGCAGTGCTAGTAACAGGGGGAACTATGGCTACACCTTC. Its protein is CSASNRGNYGYTF.

J is TRBJ2-7 and V is TRBV27; 7 nucleotides match TRBD2. There are 13 residues in the CDR3. Germline lookup yields CDR1 MNHEY and CDR2 SMNVEV (reference sequence). Trimming removed 3 bases from V and 6 bases from J; junction bases left unmatched: 5. DNA of the CDR3: TGTGCCAGCAGTTTCGTCGGGGGGAGCGAGCAGTACGTC. The encoded protein is CASSFVGGSEQYV.

Here the CDR3 DNA reads TGTGCCAGCTCACCGTCAAAATCACCCGCGGGAGAGCAGTTCTTC. Residues: CASSPSKSPAGEQFF. The gene calls are TRBV18 and TRBJ2-1, with a weak D call TRBD2 (6 bases). Trimming pared 3 bases from V and 10 bases from J, leaving 19 bases between. This CDR3 is built from 15 residues. Germline V lookup: CDR1 KGHSH, CDR2 LQKENI.

This chain uses TRBV12-3 or TRBV12-4 with TRBJ1-2, with D unclear. The CDR3 consists of 13 residues. Trimming removed 8 bases from V and 2 bases from J, with 12 bases in between. The CDR3 nucleotides read TGTGCCAGCCGCGGAGGAGCGAACTATGGCTACACCTTC. It specifies CASRGGANYGYTF.

The chain employs TRBV29-1 and TRBJ2-1; D possibly corresponds to TRBD1 (6 bases). The CDR3 runs to 15 residues. The germline CDR1 and CDR2 sequences are SQVTM and ANQGSEA. V dropped 2 bases and J dropped 12 bases, with 23 bases sitting between them. Here the CDR3 DNA reads TGCAGCGTTGAATATACAGGGCTAGAGGGGATCCCGCAGTTCTTC. This encodes CSVEYTGLEGIPQFF.

The rearrangement joins TRBV6-1 to TRBJ2-7, with 9 bases aligning to TRBD2. Germline assignment: CDR1 MNHNS and CDR2 SASEGT. The length of the CDR3 is 15 residues. In DNA form, the CDR3 reads TGTGCCAGCAGTGATCCCGGGTTTAGCGGGAGTCGGTTGGACGTC. This codes for CASSDPGFSGSRLDV.

As regards this clone: One end of the junction does not line up with germline, which may come from a read error. The chain uses TRBV7-9 and TRBJ2-1; D is perhaps TRBD1 (5 bases). From germline, CDR1 is SEHNR and CDR2 FQNEAQ (reference sequence). This CDR3 has 16 residues. The CDR3: CASSSPPVDSNNEHFF. The CDR3, as DNA: TGTGCCAGCAGCTCTCCCCCTGTTGACAGCAACAATGAGCATTTCTTC.

Note on this clone: The junction departs from germline at one end; a sequencing error may be responsible. This sequence joins TRBV5-1 and TRBJ1-2, with D uncertain. Germline V CDR1 and CDR2: SGHRS, YFSETQ. The CDR3 runs 12 residues. The CDR3 nucleotides are TGTGCCAGCAGCTTGGGAAATGGCGGCTACACCTTC. This translates into CASSLGNGGYTF.

This clone was counted a single time. The V gene is TRBV7-3, the J gene TRBJ1-6; the match to TRBD1 covers 7 bases. Germline CDR1 reads SGHTA; CDR2 reads FQGTGA. Germline trimming cut 1 base from V and 7 bases from J; bases unmatched to any gene: 4. The CDR3 has 15 residues. CDR3 sequence (DNA): TGTGCCAGCAGCTTAAAGAGGGGGCTGAATTCACCCCTCCACTTT. This gives the protein CASSLKRGLNSPLHF.

The CDR3 protein is CASSLEGAYALAAFF. DNA of the CDR3: TGTGCCAGCAGTTTAGAAGGAGCATATGCGTTAGCAGCTTTCTTT. This sequence joins TRBV28 and TRBJ1-1; D is undetermined. The CDR3 runs to 15 residues. V was shortened by 2 bases and J by 10 bases, with 20 bases between the two germline ends. Germline CDR1 is MDHEN and CDR2 is SYDVKM.

The J gene is TRBJ1-3, the V gene TRBV4-2; D is perhaps TRBD1 (5 bases). V was shortened by 5 bases and J by 0 bases, with 11 bases between the two germline ends. The CDR3 is 15 amino acids. Germline CDR1 is LGHNA and CDR2 is YNFKEQ. The CDR3 protein is CASSGKQVSGNTIYF. As DNA, the CDR3 is TGTGCCAGCAGCGGTAAACAGGTCTCTGGAAACACCATATATTTT.

The genes are TRBV6-5 and TRBJ2-1, with a tentative D call TRBD1 (5 bases). The V gene lost 7 bases and the J gene lost 6 bases, with 10 bases spanning the gap. Germline V gene data show CDR1 as MNHEY and CDR2 as SVGAGI. CDR3 length equals 12 residues. The CDR3 sequence: CASTAGINEQFF. For the CDR3, the DNA is TGTGCCAGCACGGCAGGGATCAATGAGCAGTTCTTC.

Written as DNA, the CDR3 is TGCAGCGCCAAATTGACAGTCTCTGGAAACACCATATATTTT. This translates into CSAKLTVSGNTIYF. The V and J genes are TRBV29-1 and TRBJ1-3, with a tentative D call TRBD1 (5 bases). The V gene lost 7 bases and the J gene lost 0 bases, with 13 bases spanning the gap. The CDR3 extends over 14 amino acids. CDR1 is SQVTM, CDR2 ANQGSEA, per germline.

The V call is TRBV5-1, the J call TRBJ2-3, with TRBD2 matching over 8 bases. Trimming removed 3 bases from V and 6 bases from J; junction bases left unmatched: 9. Germline-derived CDR1 and CDR2 are SGHRS and YFSETQ. This CDR3 comprises 15 residues. This CDR3 is CASSYPAGAGDTQYF. DNA for the CDR3: TGCGCCAGCAGCTATCCAGCGGGGGCAGGCGATACGCAGTATTTT. The whole variable domain, remainder taken from reference TRBV5-1 and TRBJ2-3, is KAGVTQTPRYLIKTRGQQVTLSCSPISGHRSVSWYQQTPGQGLQFLFEYFSETQRNKGNFPGRFSGRQFSNSRSEMNVSTLELGDSALYLCASSYPAGAGDTQYFGPGTRLTVL.

The J gene is TRBJ2-2, the V gene TRBV9, with TRBD1 identical over 8 bases. The CDR3 length is 15 residues. The trim removed 3 bases at V and 4 bases at J, leaving 5 bases unmatched. CDR1 is SGDLS, CDR2 YYNGEE, per germline. CDR3 sequence reads: CASSGRTGSTGELFF. The DNA for the CDR3 is TGTGCCAGCAGCGGTAGGACAGGGTCCACCGGGGAGCTGTTTTTT.

This chain connects TRBV11-2 to TRBJ1-1, with D unresolved. Trimming shortened V by 3 bases and J by 3 bases, and 11 bases separated the two germline ends. CDR1 and CDR2 from the germline V gene are SGHAT and FQNNGV. The CDR3 is 14 residues long. CDR3 in amino acids: CASSLGTAYTEAFF. The DNA of the CDR3 is TGTGCCAGCAGCTTGGGCACGGCCTACACTGAAGCTTTCTTT.

Only one count was recorded for this clone. The J gene is TRBJ1-1, the V gene TRBV29-1; maybe TRBD1 (6 bases). V was clipped by 2 bases and J by 1 base, with 8 bases between them. This CDR3 contains 13 residues. Per germline, CDR1 SQVTM and CDR2 ANQGSEA. The CDR3 reads CSVERGANTEAFF. The CDR3 nucleotides are TGCAGCGTTGAACGGGGGGCGAACACTGAAGCTTTCTTT. The full variable domain, completed using reference TRBV29-1 and TRBJ1-1, is SAVISQKPSRDICQRGTSLTIQCQVDSQVTMMFWYRQQPGQSLTLIATANQGSEATYESGFVIDKFPISRPNLTFSTLTVSNMSPEDSSIYLCSVERGANTEAFFGQGTRLTVV.

The rearrangement uses TRBV18 and TRBJ1-6; D not resolved. This CDR3 has 13 residues. The germline CDR1 and CDR2 sequences are KGHSH and LQKENI. Trimming pared 3 bases from V and 9 bases from J, leaving 9 bases between. This chain's CDR3 is CASSPSSSSPLHF. The CDR3 DNA reads as TGTGCCAGCTCACCGTCCTCCAGTTCACCCCTCCACTTT.

The genes are TRBV28 and TRBJ2-7, with TRBD1 matching over 11 bases. Germline trimming cut 8 bases from V and 6 bases from J; bases unmatched to any gene: 3. The germline gives CDR1 MDHEN, CDR2 SYDVKM. The CDR3 totals 12 residues. In nucleotides, the CDR3 is TGTGCCAGCGGGACAGGGGGACGCGAGCAGTACGTC. Protein product: CASGTGGREQYV.

The count of this clone is one. This sequence joins TRBV27 and TRBJ2-4; 15 bases are a match to TRBD2. The CDR3 contains 19 residues. Per the germline V gene, CDR1 is MNHEY and CDR2 is SMNVEV (reference sequence). Losses at the gene ends were 2 bases for V and 0 bases for J; bases not matched to a gene: 5. CDR3 amino acids: CASSLEGLAGGIAKNIQYF. The CDR3 nucleotides read TGTGCCAGCAGTTTAGAGGGACTAGCGGGGGGAATAGCCAAAAACATTCAGTACTTC.

The genes are TRBV19 and TRBJ1-1; D is unresolved. CDR1 and CDR2 from the germline V gene are LNHDA and SQIVND (reference sequence). V gave up 1 base and J gave up 4 bases, with 7 bases separating them. CDR3 length: 13 amino acids. The CDR3 spells CASSIGEGTEAFF. CDR3 bases: TGTGCCAGTAGTATAGGCGAGGGCACTGAAGCTTTCTTT.

The rearrangement joins TRBV12-2 to TRBJ2-3; the table's D gene call, TRBD1, was not cross checked with the DNA. TRBV12-2 is designated a pseudogene. This CDR3 is 17 amino acids long. DNA of the CDR3: TGTGCAAGTCGCTTCGGGGACAGGGACATTAGCACAGATACGCAGTATTTT. The encoded protein is CASRFGDRDISTDTQYF.